This T cell receptor (beta chain) emerged from a study of blood T cell repertoires in COVID-19. About the research overall: Collection of acute and convalescent COVID-19 samples took place in the United States, Italy and Spain. In each case, the material was cDNA or gDNA derived from T cells, B-cell-depleted T cells, or PBMCs.

Germline V gene data show CDR1 as SGHRS and CDR2 as YFSETQ. The CDR3 extends over 15 amino acids. The V gene end was trimmed by 5 bases and the J gene end by 3 bases; junction bases not matched to a gene: 8. Study processing details: Amplification of reference gene primers provided the estimated nucleated cell counts. Some clones are missing from TCRdb's copy, which holds only in-frame ones; the method was immunoSEQ multiplex PCR. The V and J calls and the clone size are those of that table, but D and trimming were determined from the DNA. The sample carries some 350,000 clones, more than 85% recorded once.

This clonotype was sampled from a human donor in a cohort sampled during active COVID-19. Sequences were obtained from peripheral blood. The chain joins TRBV5-1 to TRBJ1-1; 9 positions agree with TRBD1. The CDR3 is CASRLIGTGHTEAFF. CDR3 sequence (DNA): TGCGCCAGCAGGCTAATCGGGACAGGGCACACTGAAGCTTTCTTT.